This T cell receptor beta chain was identified in a study of blood T cell repertoires in COVID-19. Germline loops: CDR1 LNHDA, CDR2 SQIVND (reference sequence). Trimming cost V 3 bases and J 0 bases, with 9 bases left between them. The CDR3 loop spans 15 amino acids. Assay: immunoSEQ multiplex PCR; the TCRdb copy retains only in-frame clones and omits some. Of 200,000 or so clones in the sample, 89% were seen once. V gene TRBV19 combines with J gene TRBJ1-5; the D gene is possibly TRBD1 (5 bases). Material for sequencing was PBMCs or T cells enriched from blood (not recorded which). The TCR sequence derives from a woman younger than 30 who had recovered from COVID-19. The CDR3: CASSIRQPSNQPQHF. The CDR3 coding sequence is TGTGCCAGTAGTATTAGACAGCCTAGCAATCAGCCCCAGCATTTT.